These 20 T cell receptor beta chains came from one sample sequenced in a study of blood T cell repertoires in COVID-19. Sequenced by immunoSEQ multiplex PCR; TCRdb stores in-frame clones only, minus some. The table has under 200,000 clones, approximately 86% seen once. Sample: peripheral blood. The receptor source for this set is an older woman who had recovered from COVID-19.

The V call is TRBV3-1 (or the pseudogene TRBV3-2), the J call TRBJ1-1, with 8 nucleotides matching TRBD1. J lost 1 base, V lost 2 bases, and 3 bases had no gene match. Germline-derived CDR1 and CDR2 are LGHDT and YNNKEL (reference sequence). This CDR3 spans 15 amino acids. DNA for the CDR3: TGTGCCAGCAGCCAATCGGACAGGGCGAACACTGAAGCTTTCTTT. Its translation: CASSQSDRANTEAFF.

The V and J genes are TRBV23-1 and TRBJ1-1; 9 nucleotides match TRBD1. TRBV23-1 is an ORF for which the function is uncertain. V shed 6 bases and J 6 bases; nucleotides not matched to a gene: 8. This CDR3 region has 14 residues. The chain's CDR3 is CASSKTGGASEAFF. The CDR3 DNA follows: TGCGCCAGCAGCAAAACAGGGGGCGCGTCTGAAGCTTTCTTT.

This sequence joins TRBV6-6 and TRBJ2-1, with D perhaps matching TRBD2 (6 bases). Germline loops: CDR1 MNHNY, CDR2 SVGAGI (reference sequence). V gave up 11 bases and J gave up 2 bases, with 13 bases separating them. CDR3 length: 13 amino acids. The chain's CDR3 is CAARDSAYNEQFF. The CDR3 DNA is TGTGCCGCACGGGACTCCGCCTACAATGAGCAGTTCTTC.

This chain joins TRBV19 and TRBJ1-5; possible D gene TRBD1, 5 bases. The CDR3 loop spans 12 amino acids. The V gene's germline CDR1 is LNHDA and CDR2 SQIVND (reference sequence). The V end was cut by 5 bases, the J end by 7 bases, with 9 bases between. For the CDR3, the DNA is TGTGCCAGTAGTTTCGGGGGGCAGCCCCAGCATTTT. Amino acid sequence: CASSFGGQPQHF.

The chain combines TRBV27 with TRBJ2-2; D ambiguous. This CDR3 is built from 12 residues. Trimming took off 6 bases at V and 3 bases at J, with 5 bases between the two ends. Germline V gene lookup returns CDR1 MNHEY and CDR2 SMNVEV (reference sequence). The CDR3 DNA reads TGTGCCAGCAGGCGGTACACCGGGGAGCTGTTTTTT. It yields the protein CASRRYTGELFF.

The rearrangement joins TRBV28 to TRBJ2-3; TRBD1 matches 7 bases. V gave up 5 bases and J gave up 0 bases; unmatched junction bases: 11. Germline lookup yields CDR1 MDHEN and CDR2 SYDVKM. The CDR3 covers 17 residues. As DNA, the CDR3 is TGTGCCAGCAGTCCACCCAGGACAGGTTTAAGCACAGATACGCAGTATTTT. It yields the protein CASSPPRTGLSTDTQYF.

The rearrangement joins TRBV29-1 to TRBJ1-2; D gene ambiguous. V lost 7 bases, J lost 2 bases, and 8 bases lay in between. CDR1 is SQVTM, CDR2 ANQGSEA, per germline. The CDR3 totals 11 residues. This chain's CDR3 is CSGYINYGYTF. CDR3 nucleotide sequence: TGCAGCGGCTATATAAACTATGGCTACACCTTC.

The V and J genes are TRBV29-1 and TRBJ2-5, with D hard to call. Per the germline V gene, CDR1 is SQVTM and CDR2 is ANQGSEA. V dropped 4 bases and J dropped 1 base, with 7 bases sitting between them. This CDR3 is built from 12 residues. This CDR3 reads CSVVNLQETQYF. DNA of the CDR3: TGCAGCGTTGTAAATCTCCAAGAGACCCAGTACTTC.

DNA for the CDR3: TGCGCCAGCAGCCAAGGGGAGGGGGATACGCAGTATTTT. Translated: CASSQGEGDTQYF. The chain uses TRBV4-1 and TRBJ2-3; 7 nucleotides align to TRBD2. This CDR3 has 13 residues. Germline CDR1 is MGHRA and CDR2 is YSYEKL. Unmatched junction bases numbered 1, after V lost 1 base and J lost 6 bases.

This clone has only a few counts. V is TRBV20-1 and J is TRBJ1-6; D unclear. CDR3 length equals 13 residues. V shed 3 bases and J shed 7 bases, with 10 bases lying between them. Per germline, CDR1 DFQATT and CDR2 SNEGSKA (reference sequence). In DNA form, the CDR3 reads TGCAGTGCTAGTAACGGTCCGAATTCACCCCTCCACTTT. Translating gives CSASNGPNSPLHF.

This sequence joins TRBV15 and TRBJ1-5; the D gene is possibly TRBD1 (6 bases). CDR1 and CDR2 from the germline V gene are LNHNV and YYDKDF (reference sequence). V lost 3 bases and J 7 bases, leaving 13 bases between the germline ends. This CDR3 region has 14 residues. CDR3 sequence (DNA): TGTGCCACCAGCAGGACAGGTTCGGGGCAGCCCCAGCATTTT. Translating it yields CATSRTGSGQPQHF.

The J gene is TRBJ2-5, the V gene TRBV3-1 (or the pseudogene TRBV3-2); D call uncertain. This CDR3 region has 13 residues. V was pared by 2 bases and J by 5 bases, with 9 bases between. From germline, CDR1 is LGHDT and CDR2 YNNKEL (reference sequence). The CDR3 DNA is TGTGCCAGCAGCCAAAACCTCGCGGAGACCCAGTACTTC. It specifies CASSQNLAETQYF.

This sequence joins TRBV5-1 and TRBJ2-3, with 7 positions matching TRBD1. V trimming: 3 bases; J trimming: 2 bases; junction bases outside the gene matches: 3. Germline-derived CDR1 and CDR2 are SGHRS and YFSETQ. This CDR3 contains 14 residues. CDR3 amino acids: CASSSGQATDTQYF. The CDR3 nucleotides read TGCGCCAGCAGCTCAGGACAGGCCACAGATACGCAGTATTTT.

The rearrangement joins TRBV28 to TRBJ1-2; 7 bases map to TRBD1. The CDR3 runs 15 residues. Trimming cost V 6 bases and J 8 bases; bases outside gene matches: 15. The germline CDR1 and CDR2 sequences are MDHEN and SYDVKM. DNA for the CDR3: TGTGCCAGCAGCACTCGACCACACAGGGGCGGAGGCTACACCTTC. Amino acids: CASSTRPHRGGGYTF.

The V call is TRBV29-1, the J call TRBJ2-3, with D maybe TRBD2 (6 bases). Trimming removed 7 bases at V and 0 bases at J, with 17 bases between. This CDR3 is built from 15 residues. In germline, CDR1 is SQVTM, CDR2 ANQGSEA. This CDR3 reads CSAVGAAGSTDTQYF. CDR3 sequence (DNA): TGCAGCGCCGTTGGGGCCGCGGGGAGCACAGATACGCAGTATTTT.

The chain carries TRBV18 and TRBJ2-3; 8 bases are a match to TRBD2. V dropped 0 bases and J dropped 5; count of bases not matched to a gene: 4. Per the germline V gene, CDR1 is KGHSH and CDR2 is LQKENI. CDR3 length: 15 amino acids. The CDR3 loop reads CASSPPGLGVDTQYF. In DNA form, the CDR3 reads TGTGCCAGCTCACCACCGGGACTAGGTGTAGATACGCAGTATTTT.

The chain carries TRBV5-5 and TRBJ1-1, with D hard to call. Germline CDR1 SGHKS, CDR2 YYEKEE (reference sequence). Trimming removed 4 bases from V and 3 bases from J, with 4 bases in between. The CDR3 totals 11 residues. CDR3 loop: CASSRDTEAFF. The CDR3 nucleotides are TGTGCCAGCAGCCGGGACACTGAAGCTTTCTTT. Filled out from reference TRBV5-5 and TRBJ1-1, the complete variable domain reads DAGVTQSPTHLIKTRGQQVTLRCSPISGHKSVSWYQQVLGQGPQFIFQYYEKEERGRGNFPDRFSARQFPNYSSELNVNALLLGDSALYLCASSRDTEAFFGQGTRLTVV.

CDR3 loop: CASSPRLESSYNEQFF. The DNA of the CDR3 is TGTGCCAGCAGCCCGCGACTCGAAAGCTCCTACAATGAGCAGTTCTTC. J is TRBJ2-1 and V is TRBV7-6; D is undetermined. This CDR3 spans 16 amino acids. V was shortened by 5 bases and J by 0 bases, with 14 bases between the two germline ends. Germline loops: CDR1 SGHVS, CDR2 FNYEAQ. The full variable domain, with the rest looked up from reference TRBV7-6 and TRBJ2-1, is GAGVSQSPRYKVTKRGQDVALRCDPISGHVSLYWYRQALGQGPEFLTYFNYEAQQDKSGLPNDRFSAERPEGSISTLTIQRTEQRDSAMYRCASSPRLESSYNEQFFGPGTRLTVL.

The chain links TRBV3-1 (or the pseudogene TRBV3-2) to TRBJ2-7; tentatively, D is TRBD2 (5 bases). Germline lookup yields CDR1 LGHDT and CDR2 YNNKEL (reference sequence). Trimming removed 5 bases at V and 1 base at J, with 9 bases between. This CDR3 has 13 residues. CDR3 nucleotides: TGTGCCAGCAGCTCCGGGGTTTCCTACGAGCAGTACTTC. Encoded protein: CASSSGVSYEQYF.

Worth noting for this clone: At one end the junction does not follow the germline gene, possibly because of a read error. The V gene is TRBV7-8, the J gene TRBJ1-1, with TRBD1 as a possible D gene (6 bases). The CDR3 spans 13 residues. Germline CDR1 and CDR2: SGHVS and FQNEAQ. The CDR3 loop reads CASNQGLNNEAFF. CDR3 coding DNA: TGTGCCAGCAATCAGGGGTTGAACAATGAAGCTTTCTTT.